These 26 T cell receptor beta chains came from one sample sequenced in a study of OX40 agonist ivuxolimab in advanced cancers. TCRdb keeps only in-frame clones here, not all; method: immunoSEQ multiplex PCR. The data contain 75,000 to 90,000 clones, around 92% of them seen just once; the ten biggest clones take up more than 8.5%. The source material was CD4+ or CD8+ T cells sorted from blood, sampled in a trial of the OX40 agonist ivuxolimab. The receptors were gathered from an adult with an advanced solid tumor such as melanoma, head and neck, liver or kidney cancer.

The rearrangement links TRBV4-1 to TRBJ1-4; unclear D gene. V lost 3 bases to trimming and J lost 8 bases, with 13 bases between them. Germline values: CDR1 MGHRA, CDR2 YSYEKL. The CDR3 is made up of 14 amino acids. This CDR3 is CASSQGPPGEKLFF. CDR3 in DNA: TGCGCCAGCAGCCAGGGTCCCCCGGGAGAAAAACTGTTTTTT.

With respect to this clone: Other DNA sequences of this sample code for an identical CDR3. V and J are TRBV10-1 and TRBJ2-7; possible D gene TRBD1, 6 bases. Trimming stripped 3 bases from V and 4 bases from J, with 13 bases between. Germline loops: CDR1 WNHNN, CDR2 SYGVQD (reference sequence). The CDR3 loop spans 14 amino acids. CDR3 DNA sequence: TGCGCCAGCAGTGACCCGGGACAAGCTTACGAGCAGTACTTC. Translation: CASSDPGQAYEQYF.

The V gene is TRBV11-2, the J gene TRBJ2-5; TRBD1 or TRBD2 may be the D gene (6 bases each). This CDR3 comprises 13 residues. Germline loops: CDR1 SGHAT, CDR2 FQNNGV. V was trimmed by 5 bases and J by 4 bases, leaving 11 bases between them. The CDR3 loop is CASSRGGRETQYF. CDR3 DNA: TGTGCCAGCAGCCGAGGGGGGAGAGAGACCCAGTACTTC.

V is TRBV4-2 and J is TRBJ1-4; maybe TRBD1 (5 bases). This CDR3 spans 13 amino acids. Germline values: CDR1 LGHNA, CDR2 YNFKEQ. V lost 5 bases and J lost 5, with 9 bases in between. CDR3 bases: TGTGCCAGCAGCGAGACAGTGAATGAAAAACTGTTTTTT. The encoded protein is CASSETVNEKLFF.

The CDR3 coding sequence is TGTGCCAGCAGCTTATGGGGGGAAGAGACCCAGTACTTC. Translation: CASSLWGEETQYF. The chain carries TRBV13 and TRBJ2-5; D is perhaps TRBD2 (6 bases). The CDR3 length is 13 residues. Germline CDR1 and CDR2: PRHDT and FYEKMQ (reference sequence). V dropped 2 bases and J dropped 3 bases, with 7 bases sitting between them. Full variable domain (rest looked up from reference TRBV13 and TRBJ2-5): AAGVIQSPRHLIKEKRETATLKCYPIPRHDTVYWYQQGPGQDPQFLISFYEKMQSDKGSIPDRFSAQQFSDYHSELNMSSLELGDSALYFCASSLWGEETQYFGPGTRLLVL.

This clone was observed a handful of times. In nucleotides, the CDR3 is TGTGCCAGCAGCTTTCTAGCGGGAGGATGGGAGCAGTACTTC. Translation: CASSFLAGGWEQYF. This rearrangement joins TRBV2 to TRBJ2-7; 11 bases match TRBD2. Losses at the gene ends were 6 bases for V and 7 bases for J; bases not matched to a gene: 8. Germline assignment: CDR1 SNHLY and CDR2 FYNNEI. The CDR3 has 14 amino acids. Variable domain in full (rest from reference TRBV2 and TRBJ2-7): EPEVTQTPSHQVTQMGQEVILRCVPISNHLYFYWYRQILGQKVEFLVSFYNNEISEKSEIFDDQFSVERPDGSNFTLKIRSTKLEDSAMYFCASSFLAGGWEQYFGPGTRLTVT.

The V and J genes are TRBV18 and TRBJ1-5; the D is unclear. The germline V gene encodes CDR1 KGHSH and CDR2 LQKENI. The CDR3 loop spans 13 amino acids. V lost 2 bases, J lost 3 bases, and 5 bases lay in between. In nucleotides, the CDR3 is TGTGCCAGCTCACCAACAAACAATCAGCCCCAGCATTTT. Translation gives CASSPTNNQPQHF.

The CDR3 protein is CASSLERGFYGYTF. The CDR3 DNA follows: TGTGCCAGCAGCTTAGAGCGGGGCTTCTATGGCTACACCTTC. The V gene is TRBV7-8, the J gene TRBJ1-2; possibly TRBD1 for D (5 bases). V was trimmed by 1 base and J by 4 bases, leaving 10 bases between them. The germline CDR1 and CDR2 sequences are SGHVS and FQNEAQ. This CDR3 region has 14 residues.

The chain has TRBV19 and TRBJ1-5, with 8 bases aligning to TRBD1. From germline, CDR1 is LNHDA and CDR2 SQIVND (reference sequence). The CDR3 spans 13 residues. Losses at the gene ends were 3 bases for V and 11 bases for J; bases not matched to a gene: 6. CDR3 bases: TGTGCCAGTAGTATGGGACAGGTCGGGTCCCAGCATTTT. Protein: CASSMGQVGSQHF.

This chain uses TRBV27 with TRBJ2-3; weak D call: TRBD2 (6 bases). Trimming removed 4 bases from V and 3 bases from J, with 11 bases in between. This CDR3 spans 14 amino acids. CDR1 MNHEY and CDR2 SMNVEV come from the germline V gene (reference sequence). CDR3 sequence (DNA): TGTGCCAGCAGTTATCCTGGGAGGACAGATACGCAGTATTTT. Translated, it gives CASSYPGRTDTQYF.

V usage is TRBV4-2 and J usage is TRBJ2-2; the D call may be TRBD1 or TRBD2 (5 bases each). CDR3 length: 16 amino acids. Germline V gene lookup returns CDR1 LGHNA and CDR2 YNFKEQ. Trimming shortened V by 0 bases and J by 2 bases, and 10 bases separated the two germline ends. The CDR3 here is CASSQDRGHNTGELFF. CDR3 coding DNA: TGTGCCAGCAGCCAAGATCGGGGCCACAACACCGGGGAGCTGTTTTTT.

The chain links TRBV5-1 to TRBJ2-5; no firm D call. The CDR3 covers 14 residues. The germline V gene has CDR1 SGHRS and CDR2 YFSETQ. V was shortened by 4 bases and J by 0 bases, with 10 bases between the two germline ends. The CDR3 DNA follows: TGCGCCAGCAGCCTAGAACCGTACCAAGAGACCCAGTACTTC. Translation: CASSLEPYQETQYF. Based on the CDR3 plus reference TRBV5-1 and TRBJ2-5, the full variable domain is KAGVTQTPRYLIKTRGQQVTLSCSPISGHRSVSWYQQTPGQGLQFLFEYFSETQRNKGNFPGRFSGRQFSNSRSEMNVSTLELGDSALYLCASSLEPYQETQYFGPGTRLLVL.

The CDR3, as DNA: TGTGCCAGCAGCCCCTGGGCATCGAGGGTCAATGAGCAGTTCTTC. Its protein product is CASSPWASRVNEQFF. The chain joins TRBV7-9 to TRBJ2-1; D is perhaps TRBD2 (5 bases). Germline CDR1 reads SEHNR; CDR2 reads FQNEAQ (reference sequence). CDR3 size: 15 residues. V lost 5 bases, J lost 6 bases, and 17 bases lay in between.

The V and J genes are TRBV6-5 and TRBJ1-5; 9 nucleotides agree with TRBD1. Germline V gene data show CDR1 as MNHEY and CDR2 as SVGAGI. The CDR3 runs 15 residues. After removal of 5 bases from V and 5 bases from J, the junction contained 7 bases not matched to a gene. CDR3 DNA: TGTGCCAGCAGTAAGGACAGGGGAGGGGATCAGCCCCAGCATTTT. It yields the protein CASSKDRGGDQPQHF.

This sequence joins TRBV11-1 and TRBJ2-7, with D possibly called TRBD1 or TRBD2 (6 bases each). The CDR3 contains 15 residues. The V end was cut by 9 bases, the J end by 0 bases, with 18 bases between. The germline V gene encodes CDR1 SGHAT and CDR2 FQDESV (reference sequence). This CDR3 reads CASKFGGLSSYEQYF. The CDR3 DNA is TGTGCCAGTAAGTTCGGGGGCCTGAGCTCCTACGAGCAGTACTTC.

The chain is built from TRBV29-1 and TRBJ1-1; D perhaps matches TRBD1 (6 bases). V lost 1 base and J lost 0, with 15 bases in between. CDR1 SQVTM and CDR2 ANQGSEA come from the germline V gene. The CDR3 consists of 16 residues. The CDR3 loop is CSVEGRQALMNTEAFF. CDR3 DNA: TGCAGCGTTGAAGGTAGACAGGCCCTAATGAACACTGAAGCTTTCTTT.

The chain couples TRBV9 to TRBJ1-5, with D hard to call. Trimming took off 0 bases at V and 3 bases at J, with 7 bases between the two ends. The CDR3 covers 14 residues. The germline gives CDR1 SGDLS, CDR2 YYNGEE. CDR3 region: CASSVGAANQPQHF. The CDR3 DNA follows: TGTGCCAGCAGCGTAGGGGCGGCCAATCAGCCCCAGCATTTT. Full variable domain (missing parts from reference TRBV9 and TRBJ1-5): DSGVTQTPKHLITATGQRVTLRCSPRSGDLSVYWYQQSLDQGLQFLIQYYNGEERAKGNILERFSAQQFPDLHSELNLSSLELGDSALYFCASSVGAANQPQHFGDGTRLSIL.

CDR3 loop: CATSRDPDTEAFF. The CDR3 DNA sequence: TGTGCCACCAGCAGAGATCCGGACACTGAAGCTTTCTTT. The rearrangement joins TRBV15 to TRBJ1-1; no clear D gene. V lost 0 bases, J lost 3 bases, and 5 bases lay in between. The V gene's germline CDR1 is LNHNV and CDR2 YYDKDF (reference sequence). The CDR3 sequence is 13 residues long. The full variable domain, completed using reference TRBV15 and TRBJ1-1, is DAMVIQNPRYQVTQFGKPVTLSCSQTLNHNVMYWYQQKSSQAPKLLFHYYDKDFNNEADTPDNFQSRRPNTSFCFLDIRSPGLGDTAMYLCATSRDPDTEAFFGQGTRLTVV.

V gene TRBV5-1 combines with J gene TRBJ2-7, with TRBD2 as a possible D gene (5 bases). Germline CDR1 SGHRS, CDR2 YFSETQ. Trimming left V 0 bases short and J 6 bases short, with 19 bases between. The CDR3 runs 16 residues. CDR3 nucleotide sequence: TGCGCCAGCAGCTTGGGGACCACATTGGAGGTAGGCGAGCAGTACTTC. It codes for CASSLGTTLEVGEQYF. The variable domain in full, completed from reference TRBV5-1 and TRBJ2-7, reads KAGVTQTPRYLIKTRGQQVTLSCSPISGHRSVSWYQQTPGQGLQFLFEYFSETQRNKGNFPGRFSGRQFSNSRSEMNVSTLELGDSALYLCASSLGTTLEVGEQYFGPGTRLTVT.

The chain joins TRBV2 to TRBJ2-1; D uncertain. V lost 7 bases and J 6 bases, leaving 4 bases between the germline ends. CDR3 length: 10 amino acids. Germline CDR1 SNHLY, CDR2 FYNNEI. DNA of the CDR3: TGTGCCAGCATAGGCAATGAGCAGTTCTTC. Translated: CASIGNEQFF.

The chain employs TRBV5-1 and TRBJ1-3, with 7 nucleotides matching TRBD1. Germline loops: CDR1 SGHRS, CDR2 YFSETQ. CDR3 length: 15 amino acids. J was trimmed by 3 bases and V by 4 bases; bases with no gene match: 7. CDR3: CASSRGQFVGNTIYF. Written as DNA, the CDR3 is TGCGCCAGCAGCCGGGGACAGTTCGTTGGAAACACCATATATTTT.

The gene calls are TRBV15 and TRBJ2-2; D call uncertain. Trimming cost V 3 bases and J 8 bases, with 4 bases left between them. From germline, CDR1 is LNHNV and CDR2 YYDKDF (reference sequence). CDR3 length: 11 residues. The CDR3 reads CATSREGELFF. The CDR3 DNA is TGTGCCACCAGCAGGGAGGGGGAGCTGTTTTTT.

The chain carries TRBV5-1 and TRBJ2-6, with D possibly TRBD1 on 5 matching bases. The V gene lost 0 bases and the J gene lost 0 bases, with 13 bases spanning the gap. The CDR3 extends over 18 amino acids. Germline lookup yields CDR1 SGHRS and CDR2 YFSETQ. In DNA, the CDR3 is TGCGCCAGCAGCTTGGGGTCAGGGCCGAGCTCTGGGGCCAACGTCCTGACTTTC. Encoded protein: CASSLGSGPSSGANVLTF.

The J gene is TRBJ2-7, the V gene TRBV4-3; D might be TRBD2 (6 bases). The CDR3 spans 14 residues. Germline V gene sequence: CDR1 LGHNA, CDR2 YSLEER. V lost 4 bases to trimming and J lost 3 bases, with 13 bases between them. CDR3 in amino acids: CASSPGGQGYEQYF. The CDR3 DNA reads TGCGCCAGCAGCCCTGGAGGGCAGGGCTACGAGCAGTACTTC.

The chain is built from TRBV7-9 and TRBJ2-1, with D perhaps being TRBD1 or TRBD2 (6 bases each). Trimming pared 1 base from V and 5 bases from J, leaving 18 bases between. CDR3 length: 17 residues. Germline V gives CDR1 SEHNR, CDR2 FQNEAQ (reference sequence). The CDR3 spells CASSLGGERGQNNEQFF. In DNA, the CDR3 is TGTGCCAGCAGCTTAGGCGGGGAACGGGGGCAAAACAATGAGCAGTTCTTC.

CDR3 coding DNA: TGTGCCAGCAGCTTAGGTGCAGGGGGCATGGATGGCTACACCTTC. As protein: CASSLGAGGMDGYTF. This rearrangement joins TRBV7-9 to TRBJ1-2, with TRBD1 identical over 8 bases. V shed 1 base, J shed 6 bases, and the junction held 7 bases outside the gene matches. This CDR3 spans 15 amino acids. CDR1 and CDR2 (germline): SEHNR, FQNEAQ (reference sequence). Based on the CDR3 plus reference TRBV7-9 and TRBJ1-2, the full variable domain is DTGVSQNPRHKITKRGQNVTFRCDPISEHNRLYWYRQTLGQGPEFLTYFQNEAQLEKSRLLSDRFSAERPKGSFSTLEIQRTEQGDSAMYLCASSLGAGGMDGYTFGSGTRLTVV.